These 7 T cell receptor beta chains were all obtained from the same sample, sequenced in a study of T-cell memory formation after mild COVID-19. Each CDR3 protein gets one entry after TCRdb re-called the 5' RACE reads with MiXCR. The sample records some 210,000 distinct CDR3 sequences, under 30% being singletons. Source material: PBMCs or a T cell subset sorted from them (not recorded which). These receptors were obtained from an adult woman who had mild COVID-19 (a few samples of this study predate the infection). Cell type and time point are not known.

V gene TRBV6-2 or TRBV6-3 combines with J gene TRBJ2-5, with D tentatively TRBD1 (5 bases). CDR1 is MNHEY and CDR2 is SVGEGT in the germline V gene. The CDR3 has 15 amino acids. The V and J ends lost 1 base and 4 bases respectively, with 13 bases between them. The CDR3 coding sequence is TGTGCCAGCAGTTACTGGGGCCGTCCTACAGAGACCCAGTACTTC. The encoded protein is CASSYWGRPTETQYF.

This clonotype has just a few counts. This rearrangement joins TRBV29-1 to TRBJ2-7; 7 bases match TRBD1. With 6 bases clipped from V and 0 bases from J, the junction kept 8 bases outside the gene matches. The germline CDR1 and CDR2 sequences are SQVTM and ANQGSEA. The CDR3 length is 14 residues. CDR3 sequence: CSVATGVSSYEQYF. As DNA, the CDR3 is TGCAGCGTCGCTACAGGGGTAAGCTCCTACGAGCAGTACTTC.

The chain joins TRBV13 to TRBJ2-4; 8 bases are shared with TRBD1. The CDR3 runs 15 residues. Per germline, CDR1 PRHDT and CDR2 FYEKMQ (reference sequence). V lost 0 bases, J lost 8 bases, and 6 bases stayed unmatched. The CDR3 sequence: CASSLGGQGTDIQYF. The CDR3 region has the DNA TGTGCCAGCAGCTTAGGCGGACAGGGCACGGACATTCAGTACTTC.

The chain employs TRBV12-3 or TRBV12-4 and TRBJ2-3; 7 bases are a match to TRBD2. Trimming removed 6 bases from V and 7 bases from J; junction bases left unmatched: 7. This CDR3 has 13 amino acids. The CDR3 coding sequence is TGTGCCAGCAGACGGGAGGTGAGGAATACGCAGTATTTT. It translates to CASRREVRNTQYF.

This chain links TRBV7-2 with TRBJ2-1; D not resolved. The germline CDR1 and CDR2 sequences are SGHTA and FQGNSA. Trimming shortened V by 0 bases and J by 9 bases, and 9 bases separated the two germline ends. The CDR3 spans 13 residues. The CDR3 here is CASSLAVRSEQFF. CDR3 nucleotide sequence: TGTGCCAGCAGCTTAGCAGTTCGTAGTGAGCAGTTCTTC.

CDR3 in DNA: TGTGCCAGCAGCCAAGAGGCTGTTGGAGGAGGTGAGCAGTTCTTC. It codes for CASSQEAVGGGEQFF. This rearrangement joins TRBV4-2 to TRBJ2-1, with a weak D call TRBD2 (5 bases). The CDR3 spans 15 residues. The V gene lost 0 bases and the J gene lost 9 bases, with 15 bases spanning the gap. Germline CDR1 is LGHNA and CDR2 is YNFKEQ.

This clonotype was counted a few times. The rearrangement links TRBV21-1 to TRBJ2-1; TRBD2 was called by the table and not checked on the DNA. TRBV21-1 is deemed a pseudogene. The CDR3 has 14 amino acids. CDR3 sequence: CASSPARWGGPLIF. The DNA of the CDR3 is TGTGCCAGCAGCCCAGCGAGGTGGGGCGGGCCCTTAATCTTC.